This passage covers 2 T cell receptor beta chains from one sample sequenced in a study of OX40 agonist ivuxolimab in advanced cancers. TCRdb's table, derived via immunoSEQ multiplex PCR, lists solely in-frame clones and lacks some. The data show some 43,000 clones, with around nine tenths seen just once and about a tenth held by the top ten. Here the sequenced sample was CD4+ or CD8+ T cells sorted from blood, taken in a trial of the OX40 agonist ivuxolimab. These TCRs come from an adult with an advanced solid tumor such as melanoma, head and neck, liver or kidney cancer.

V gene TRBV27 combines with J gene TRBJ1-5; D is unclear. V lost 0 bases and J 7 bases, leaving 10 bases between the germline ends. The CDR3 has 14 residues. Germline V CDR1 and CDR2: MNHEY, SMNVEV (reference sequence). CDR3 DNA: TGTGCCAGCAGTTTATCGGCTAGTAGACAGCCCCAGCATTTT. This encodes CASSLSASRQPQHF.

This rearrangement joins TRBV6-5 to TRBJ1-6, with D unclear. The V end was cut by 6 bases, the J end by 0 bases, with 6 bases between. The CDR3 contains 14 residues. The germline V gene has CDR1 MNHEY and CDR2 SVGAGI. CDR3 in DNA: TGTGCCAGCAGACCCAGCTCCTATAATTCACCCCTCCACTTT. Translation: CASRPSSYNSPLHF.